These 5 T cell receptor beta chains share one sample of origin, sequenced in a study of cytomegalovirus exposure and HLA in healthy donors. PCR was performed using 60 Vbeta and 13 Jbeta primers. Sequencing was performed with immunoSEQ multiplex PCR; in TCRdb, only in-frame clones are kept and a portion is missing. The sample has 95,000 to 100,000 clones, approximately 85% seen once; the top ten hold under 5%. Sequencing was performed on PBMCs. The receptors derive from a man between 25 and 39 years old in good health and CMV-seronegative.

The rearrangement uses TRBV5-5 and TRBJ2-3; 7 bases match TRBD1. V shed 4 bases and J 0 bases; nucleotides not matched to a gene: 5. The CDR3 sequence is 15 residues long. Germline V gene sequence: CDR1 SGHKS, CDR2 YYEKEE (reference sequence). The CDR3 loop is CASSPGTVSTDTQYF. The CDR3 nucleotides read TGTGCCAGCAGCCCCGGGACAGTGAGCACAGATACGCAGTATTTT.

The gene calls are TRBV14 and TRBJ2-2, with 10 positions matching TRBD2. This CDR3 has 16 amino acids. Germline V gene data show CDR1 as SGHDN and CDR2 as FVKESK. The ends lost 4 bases at V and 2 bases at J; junction bases unmatched: 4. The CDR3 bases are TGTGCCAGCAGCCGTCTAGCGGGGGACAACACCGGGGAGCTGTTTTTT. Translated, it gives CASSRLAGDNTGELFF. The full variable domain, in which reference TRBV14 and TRBJ2-2 provide the parts outside the CDR3, is EAGVTQFPSHSVIEKGQTVTLRCDPISGHDNLYWYRRVMGKEIKFLLHFVKESKQDESGMPNNRFLAERTGGTYSTLKVQPAELEDSGVYFCASSRLAGDNTGELFFGEGSRLTVL.

As for this clone: Within the sample, other DNA sequences also encode this same CDR3. V and J are TRBV20-1 and TRBJ2-7; D possibly corresponds to TRBD2 (5 bases). The CDR3 is made up of 10 amino acids. The V end lost 6 bases, the J end lost 6 bases, and 9 bases lay between the germline ends. The germline gives CDR1 DFQATT, CDR2 SNEGSKA (reference sequence). The CDR3 spells CSAEEGEQYF. The CDR3 DNA reads as TGCAGTGCAGAAGAGGGCGAGCAGTACTTC.

This sequence joins TRBV30 and TRBJ2-2, with TRBD2 identical over 7 bases. V was clipped by 3 bases and J by 0 bases; unmatched bases: 10. CDR3 length: 17 amino acids. Germline values: CDR1 GTSNPN, CDR2 SVGIG (reference sequence). The CDR3 sequence is CAWRPRGGGPNTGELFF. CDR3 bases: TGTGCCTGGAGGCCCCGGGGCGGGGGTCCGAACACCGGGGAGCTGTTTTTT.

The chain combines TRBV30 with TRBJ1-4; D remains unclear. The germline V gene encodes CDR1 GTSNPN and CDR2 SVGIG (reference sequence). This CDR3 has 11 residues. V was shortened by 2 bases and J by 7 bases, with 5 bases between the two germline ends. The CDR3 DNA reads as TGTGCCTGGAGTCGTCCTGAAAAACTGTTTTTT. It specifies CAWSRPEKLFF.